Below, 3 T cell receptor beta chains from the same sample are listed, as sequenced in a study of PD-L1 blockade in urothelial cancer (dated by TCRdb to the late 2010s). The time point label, as the study defines it: pretreatment peripheral blood. The library came from the immunoSEQ multiplex PCR assay. The table comes from immuneACCESS by way of TCRdb, which keeps in-frame sequences with V and J called. Part of the clones is missing from these tables; in studies checked, under half for an unresolved V gene and the rest for unknown reasons. The sample table holds about 63,000 clones, of which roughly 79% were seen once. Around 5.7% of the sample rests with the top ten. The sequenced sample was PBMCs, obtained around atezolizumab (anti-PD-L1) treatment. The receptors here all came from a man aged 70-80 years with urothelial cancer.

J is TRBJ1-1 and V is TRBV6-4; 9 bases line up with TRBD1. Germline assignment: CDR1 MRHNA and CDR2 SNTAGT. This CDR3 comprises 13 residues. The V segment lost 7 bases and the J segment 6 bases; nucleotides outside the gene matches: 6. For the CDR3, the DNA is TGTGCCAGCAAGCGGGACAGGGAGGCTGAAGCTTTCTTT. This encodes CASKRDREAEAFF.

This chain joins TRBV5-5 and TRBJ2-7; no firm D call. CDR3 length equals 12 residues. Germline values: CDR1 SGHKS, CDR2 YYEKEE (reference sequence). V lost 2 bases and J 7 bases, leaving 10 bases between the germline ends. The CDR3 loop is CASSLGAGEQYF. The CDR3 bases are TGTGCCAGCAGCTTAGGCGCCGGGGAGCAGTACTTC.

CDR3 nucleotides: TGTGCCAGCAGCTTTACTAGCGGGTGGGGAGGTACGCAGTATTTT. Translation gives CASSFTSGWGGTQYF. The chain carries TRBV7-2 and TRBJ2-3; TRBD2 matches at 9 bases. CDR3 length equals 15 residues. The ends lost 3 bases at V and 8 bases at J; junction bases unmatched: 9. CDR1 is SGHTA, CDR2 FQGNSA, per germline.